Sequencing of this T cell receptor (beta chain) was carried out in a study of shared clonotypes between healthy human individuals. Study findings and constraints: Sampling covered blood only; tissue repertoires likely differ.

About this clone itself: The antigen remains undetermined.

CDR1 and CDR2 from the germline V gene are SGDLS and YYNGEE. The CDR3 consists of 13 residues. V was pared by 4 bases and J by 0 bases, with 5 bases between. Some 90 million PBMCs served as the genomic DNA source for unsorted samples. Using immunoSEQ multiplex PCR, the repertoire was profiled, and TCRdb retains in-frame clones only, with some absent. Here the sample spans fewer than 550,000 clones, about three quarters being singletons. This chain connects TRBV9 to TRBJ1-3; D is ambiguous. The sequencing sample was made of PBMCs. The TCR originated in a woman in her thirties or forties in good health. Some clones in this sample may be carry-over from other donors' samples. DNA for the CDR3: TGTGCCAGCAGCCTGACCTCTGGAAACACCATATATTTT. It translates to CASSLTSGNTIYF.